This T cell receptor (beta chain) originates from a study of blood T cell repertoires in COVID-19. At the level of the study: Spain, Italy and the United States supplied samples that represented acute and convalescent COVID-19. T cells, B-cell-depleted T cells, or PBMCs supplied cDNA or gDNA.

The CDR3 consists of 15 residues. The V gene's germline CDR1 is SGHAT and CDR2 FQNNGV. V lost 6 bases to trimming and J lost 2 bases, with 16 bases between them. Cohorts were determined from participant-reported clinical history. The authors' processing: Reference gene primer amplification yielded estimated nucleated cell counts. Some clones are missing from TCRdb's copy, which holds only in-frame ones; the method was immunoSEQ multiplex PCR. From that table come the V and J calls and clone size; the DNA was used to work out D and trimming. The sample holds approximately 400,000 clones, 70% to 90% seen once.

This chain links TRBV11-2 with TRBJ1-1; maybe TRBD1 (6 bases). Sequenced sample: PBMCs or T cells enriched from blood (not recorded which). This TCR came from a woman aged 18 to 35 who had recovered from COVID-19. The CDR3 loop is CASSTTGTTNTEAFF. The CDR3 DNA follows: TGTGCCAGCAGTACAACCGGGACAACTAACACTGAAGCTTTCTTT.